The text below deals with one T cell receptor (beta chain). Its antigen is as yet unknown. This sample was included in a study of cytomegalovirus exposure and HLA in healthy donors. The germline V gene encodes CDR1 SQVTM and CDR2 ANQGSEA. V lost 4 bases and J lost 4, with 11 bases in between. There are 14 residues in the CDR3. Only in-frame clones appear in the TCRdb table, and some are missing; sequencing was by immunoSEQ multiplex PCR. The sample holds tens of thousands of clones, about 92% seen once. The donors were part of the approximately 130-subject validation cohort, which stood apart from the roughly 670-subject first cohort. Study-wide results and limits: Among TCR sequences, most were rare, though some public TCRs appeared in many donors. Three CMV-associated chains were confirmed in vitro to be specific for CMV antigens.

What was sequenced was PBMCs. This clonotype originated in a man aged 18-30 years in good health and CMV-seronegative. V is TRBV29-1 and J is TRBJ1-6; D uncertain. The CDR3 protein is CSVVSDFYNSPLHF. CDR3 sequence (DNA): TGCAGCGTTGTTAGCGATTTTTATAATTCACCCCTCCACTTT.